These T cell receptor beta chains were read from a single sample in a study of blood T cell repertoires in COVID-19. TCRdb's copy holds only in-frame clones and misses some; the assay was immunoSEQ multiplex PCR. The data hold approximately 270,000 clones, with around 90% observed a single time. Sequencing was carried out using peripheral blood. These receptors all stem from a man in his fifties with acute or convalescent COVID-19. Both conserved end residues are part of each CDR3. Each record gives: V gene, clone size, D gene, J gene, CDR3 protein, CDR3 DNA. The D gene is left open where the match is weak. Size is omitted from some rows. Given values are once, few, many or a class for expanded clones.

V: TRBV6-4; size: few; D: TRBD1; J: TRBJ2-1; CDR3: CASSRQGDNEQFF; DNA: TGTGCCAGCAGTAGACAGGGGGACAATGAGCAGTTCTTC
V: TRBV30; size: -; D: TRBD1; J: TRBJ1-6; CDR3: CASDRAVDNSPLHF; DNA: TGTGCTTCGGACAGGGCCGTCGATAATTCACCCCTCCACTTT
V: TRBV2; size: -; D: -; J: TRBJ2-3; CDR3: CASTQGGNTDTQYF; DNA: TGTGCCAGCACCCAGGGGGGCAACACAGATACGCAGTATTTT
V: TRBV5-8; size: -; D: -; J: TRBJ1-2; CDR3: CASSLGGRGGYTF; DNA: TGTGCCAGCAGCTTGGGGGGGCGCGGCGGCTACACCTTC
V: TRBV7-3; size: -; D: -; J: TRBJ1-1; CDR3: CASSLTREGTEAFF; DNA: TGTGCCAGCAGCTTAACCCGGGAGGGCACTGAAGCTTTCTTT
V: TRBV19; size: -; D: TRBD2; J: TRBJ2-1; CDR3: CASSTRGVYNEQFF; DNA: TGTGCCAGTAGTACTCGGGGGGTATACAATGAGCAGTTCTTC
V: TRBV6-6; size: -; D: TRBD1; J: TRBJ1-1; CDR3: CASSYVLGQGSTEAFF; DNA: TGTGCCAGCAGTTACGTACTGGGACAGGGTAGCACTGAAGCTTTCTTT
V: TRBV19; size: -; D: TRBD1; J: TRBJ1-5; CDR3: CASNTETGGAGQPQHF; DNA: TGTGCCAGTAATACTGAGACAGGGGGCGCAGGGCAGCCCCAGCATTTT
V: TRBV5-1; size: -; D: TRBD1; J: TRBJ1-2; CDR3: CASSQDRNYGYTF; DNA: TGCGCCAGCAGCCAGGACAGGAACTATGGCTACACCTTC
V: TRBV6-5; size: -; D: TRBD1; J: TRBJ2-7; CDR3: CASSKQGNLYEQYF; DNA: TGTGCCAGCAGTAAACAGGGGAACCTCTACGAGCAGTACTTC
V: TRBV3-1/TRBV3-2; size: -; D: -; J: TRBJ2-7; CDR3: CASSQDRGEQYF; DNA: TGTGCCAGCAGCCAAGATCGGGGCGAGCAGTACTTC
V: TRBV9; size: -; D: -; J: TRBJ2-2; CDR3: CASSVASQGTGELFF; DNA: TGTGCCAGCAGCGTAGCATCCCAGGGCACCGGGGAGCTGTTTTTT
V: TRBV5-1; size: -; D: TRBD1; J: TRBJ2-7; CDR3: CASRPGQGAYEQYF; DNA: TGCGCCAGCAGACCGGGACAGGGGGCGTACGAGCAGTACTTC
V: TRBV24-1; size: -; D: TRBD1; J: TRBJ1-1; CDR3: CATSDPAGGEAFF; DNA: TGTGCCACCAGTGATCCGGCAGGGGGTGAAGCTTTCTTT
V: TRBV30; size: once; D: TRBD1; J: TRBJ1-5; CDR3: CAWSLGQLNQPQHF; DNA: TGTGCCTGGAGCTTGGGACAGCTCAATCAGCCCCAGCATTTT
V: TRBV6-5; size: -; D: -; J: TRBJ2-7; CDR3: CASSYTTGNYEQYF; DNA: TGTGCCAGCAGTTACACCACAGGGAACTACGAGCAGTACTTC
V: TRBV7-6; size: -; D: -; J: TRBJ2-1; CDR3: CASSLGGTGEQFF; DNA: TGTGCCAGCAGCTTGGGGGGGACAGGTGAGCAGTTCTTC
V: TRBV5-8; size: -; D: -; J: TRBJ1-6; CDR3: CASTLAGTAAGNSPLHF; DNA: TGTGCCAGCACCCTCGCGGGGACCGCCGCCGGGAATTCACCCCTCCACTTT
V: TRBV12-3/TRBV12-4; size: -; D: TRBD1; J: TRBJ1-2; CDR3: CASSFRGRYTF; DNA: TGTGCCAGCAGTTTTAGGGGGCGCTACACCTTC
V: TRBV18; size: -; D: -; J: TRBJ2-7; CDR3: CASSPPMTGSYEQYF; DNA: TGTGCCAGCTCACCACCCATGACAGGCTCCTACGAGCAGTACTTC
V: TRBV5-1; size: -; D: TRBD1; J: TRBJ1-6; CDR3: CASSGGQDASPLHF; DNA: TGCGCCAGCAGCGGGGGACAGGATGCGTCACCCCTCCACTTT
V: TRBV27; size: -; D: -; J: TRBJ1-1; CDR3: CASSLDRFTEAFF; DNA: TGTGCCAGCAGTTTGGACAGATTCACTGAAGCTTTCTTT
V: TRBV19; size: few; D: -; J: TRBJ2-2; CDR3: CASSGTFSGELFF; DNA: TGTGCCAGTAGTGGCACATTCTCCGGGGAGCTGTTTTTT
V: TRBV19; size: -; D: TRBD1; J: TRBJ2-2; CDR3: CASTSRDRGQSLMVNTGELFF; DNA: TGTGCCAGTACCAGTCGGGACAGGGGGCAATCCCTGATGGTTAACACCGGGGAGCTGTTTTTT
V: TRBV7-9; size: -; D: -; J: TRBJ1-1; CDR3: CASSPQGPLSAAFF; DNA: TGTGCCAGCAGCCCACAGGGCCCGCTAAGTGCAGCTTTCTTT
V: TRBV7-3; size: -; D: -; J: TRBJ2-3; CDR3: CASSLTLRQGTDTQYF; DNA: TGTGCCAGCAGCTTAACCCTCAGACAGGGCACAGATACGCAGTATTTT
V: TRBV5-4; size: -; D: TRBD1; J: TRBJ1-6; CDR3: CASSPGQGVLYSPLHF; DNA: TGTGCCAGCAGCCCAGGACAGGGGGTCCTCTATTCACCCCTCCACTTT
V: TRBV5-8; size: -; D: -; J: TRBJ1-4; CDR3: CASSFGGFEKLFF; DNA: TGTGCCAGCAGCTTTGGAGGGTTTGAAAAACTGTTTTTT
V: TRBV20-1; size: -; D: -; J: TRBJ2-3; CDR3: CSASSGAGDTQYF; DNA: TGCAGTGCTAGTTCTGGGGCTGGAGATACGCAGTATTTT
V: TRBV5-6; size: -; D: -; J: TRBJ2-1; CDR3: CASNPTRGGHEQFF; DNA: TGTGCCAGCAACCCGACGAGGGGGGGACATGAGCAGTTCTTC
V: TRBV19; size: -; D: -; J: TRBJ2-5; CDR3: CASSQWETQYF; DNA: TGTGCCAGTAGTCAGTGGGAGACCCAGTACTTC
V: TRBV19; size: -; D: TRBD1; J: TRBJ2-5; CDR3: CASSRTGGTETQYF; DNA: TGTGCCAGTAGCCGGACAGGGGGAACGGAGACCCAGTACTTC
V: TRBV11-3; size: -; D: -; J: TRBJ2-2; CDR3: CASSLEPGSNTGELFF; DNA: TGTGCCAGCAGCTTAGAGCCGGGATCGAACACCGGGGAGCTGTTTTTT
V: TRBV27; size: -; D: TRBD1; J: TRBJ2-7; CDR3: CASSLRGQGALEEQYF; DNA: TGTGCCAGCAGTTTACGCGGACAGGGGGCATTAGAAGAGCAGTACTTC
V: TRBV6-5; size: -; D: TRBD2; J: TRBJ2-3; CDR3: CASSYSGGGASDTQYF; DNA: TGTGCCAGCAGTTACTCAGGCGGGGGGGCCTCAGATACGCAGTATTTT
V: TRBV10-1; size: -; D: -; J: TRBJ2-2; CDR3: CASSTHRAGELFF; DNA: TGCGCCAGCAGCACCCACAGGGCCGGGGAGCTGTTTTTT
V: TRBV7-3; size: once; D: TRBD1; J: TRBJ1-1; CDR3: CASGAGGVGEAFF; DNA: TGTGCCAGCGGAGCAGGGGGAGTAGGTGAAGCTTTCTTT
V: TRBV3-1/TRBV3-2; size: -; D: TRBD2; J: TRBJ2-1; CDR3: CASSQAVASGYEQFF; DNA: TGTGCCAGCAGCCAAGCAGTCGCTAGCGGGTATGAGCAGTTCTTC
V: TRBV7-9; size: -; D: -; J: TRBJ1-2; CDR3: CASSAPLGAGYTF; DNA: TGTGCCAGCAGCGCGCCACTTGGGGCTGGCTACACCTTC
V: TRBV6-2/TRBV6-3; size: -; D: -; J: TRBJ1-6; CDR3: CASSYSLFTDNSPLHF; DNA: TGTGCCAGCAGTTACTCGCTCTTTACGGATAATTCACCCCTCCACTTT
V: TRBV5-4; size: -; D: TRBD2; J: TRBJ2-4; CDR3: CASSLKGTRENIQYF; DNA: TGTGCCAGCAGCTTGAAAGGGACTAGAGAAAACATTCAGTACTTC
V: TRBV19; size: -; D: -; J: TRBJ1-5; CDR3: CASSETYNQPQHF; DNA: TGTGCCAGTAGTGAAACTTACAATCAGCCCCAGCATTTT
V: TRBV27; size: few; D: -; J: TRBJ1-1; CDR3: CASSSYRTENTEAFF; DNA: TGTGCCAGCAGTTCTTACCGGACAGAGAACACTGAAGCTTTCTTT
V: TRBV6-2/TRBV6-3; size: -; D: -; J: TRBJ1-5; CDR3: CASSLGGVQPQHF; DNA: TGTGCCAGCAGTTTGGGGGGAGTGCAGCCCCAGCATTTT
V: TRBV2; size: -; D: -; J: TRBJ2-7; CDR3: CASLDNSYEQYF; DNA: TGTGCCAGCTTGGACAACTCCTACGAGCAGTACTTC
V: TRBV2; size: -; D: -; J: TRBJ1-1; CDR3: CASSERTASTEAFF; DNA: TGTGCCAGCAGTGAAAGGACAGCCAGCACTGAAGCTTTCTTT